This T cell receptor (beta chain) was found in a study of identical twins listed by TCRdb under 2016. The study in broad terms: To test whether fetal clonotypes persist, the study used deep sequencing on TCR alpha and beta repertoires from monozygotic twins, unrelated adults of various ages, and cord blood. Replicate twin experiments were performed at different times using different library preparation protocols to rule out contamination.

The CDR3 has 15 amino acids, counting the end cysteine and phenylalanine. Here the CDR3 DNA is all that survives: 45 bases in frame from base 1. A distance of 16 bases separates the germline ends of V and J, which lose 8 bases and 1 base respectively. CDR1 and CDR2 (MDHEN, SYDVKM) derive from the germline V gene. Regarding this clonotype: Its specific antigen is unknown. No per-base quality is available; no much larger clone lies one base away.

Every donor in the study was a healthy Caucasian. Library preparation employed 5' RACE. The sample was run on an Illumina HiSeq 2000. Template switching added a universal primer binding site, and the final cDNA carried a unique molecular identifier that allowed TCR cDNA molecules to be counted accurately. Specific primers in the conserved constant-segment region were used to synthesize first-strand cDNA for TCR alpha and beta chains. Each cDNA library was double barcoded, with a SMART-Mk sample barcode plus Illumina barcodes, to control for contamination. TruSeq adapter sequences, together with Illumina sample barcodes, were added in two successive PCR steps. Sequencing of the TCR alpha and beta cDNA libraries was done on the Illumina HiSeq platform using custom primers. The authors' pipeline ran thus. Unique molecular identifiers were extracted from raw reads with MiGEC, and CDR3 positions were determined with MiXCR. Recombination models were inferred per individual with the repgenHMM and IGoR tools using an EM algorithm. The tcR package in R was used for shared clonotype analysis, with sharing normalized by the product of cloneset sizes. To study raw recombination free of thymic and clonal selection effects, out-of-frame nonproductive sequences were analyzed. TCRdb cleaned the public reads at Q25 with fastp, built clones with MiXCR and kept in-frame beta chains. Entries that share a CDR3 protein sequence are merged under the most common genes and DNA. TCRdb, not the authors, supplied the V and J calls. The sample contains more than 1.5 million distinct CDR3 sequences, under 35% of them found a single time. The top ten hold 0.25% to 0.3% of the sample.

The research as a whole found: Because the same donors could not be followed over many years, conclusions were based on cross-sectional statistical analysis. Compared with coincidental sharing between unrelated individuals, out-of-frame TCR alpha sequences shared between twins showed an excess of sequences with low generation probability. Fewer insertions were carried by abundant cord blood beta clonotypes, a similar but weaker trend appeared in young adult naive repertoires, and no such trend appeared in memory repertoires. In monozygotic twins, recombination models systematically underestimated out-of-frame TCR alpha sharing, but the models matched the sharing seen between unrelated individuals. Invariant T cells such as MAIT and iNKT could partly confound zero-insertion analyses, though diverse VJ usage argued against this for most clonotypes. Excess twin sharing in beta out-of-frame sequences was weaker because fewer shared sequences lowered the signal-to-noise ratio.

This receptor was taken from a newborn girl in good health. The rearrangement combines TRBV28 with TRBJ2-3; TRBD2 is a weak D gene call, 6 bases matching. The sequenced material came from cord blood. The sequenced DNA is TGTGCCAGCCACGGGGGTAGCGAGGGCACAGATACGCAGTATTTT. Its protein is CASHGGSEGTDTQYF.